The 17 T cell receptor beta chains listed next were all sequenced from one sample in a study of MAIT cells during Salmonella Paratyphi A infection. The time point is: mid-infection, around enteric fever diagnosis. Valpha7.2+ CD161+ T cells were sorted by flow cytometry as MAIT cells. Antigens for these TCRs are unknown. Each CDR3 protein gets one entry after TCRdb re-called the 5' RACE reads with MiXCR. In the table there are around 610 distinct CDR3 sequences, around 27% of which are singletons. Study conclusions and caveats: Oligoclonal MAIT cells preferred TRBV20 and TRBV6, with usage seemingly unaffected by infection.

The sequences come from MAIT cells from blood, collected at the middle sampling point of the challenge study. The receptors originated from a person between 18 and 75 years old who was deliberately infected with Salmonella Paratyphi A in a paratyphoid fever challenge study.

Sample share makes this clonotype hyperexpanded (1% or more). The chain carries TRBV20-1 and TRBJ1-4; D gene unclear. There are 13 residues in the CDR3. Trimming stripped 3 bases from V and 4 bases from J, with 9 bases between. Germline V CDR1 and CDR2: DFQATT, SNEGSKA (reference sequence). CDR3: CSASLQINEKLFF. The CDR3 nucleotides are TGCAGTGCTAGTTTACAGATTAATGAAAAACTGTTTTTT.

This rearrangement joins TRBV6-4 to TRBJ2-2; 11 bases are shared with TRBD1. V was clipped by 6 bases and J by 3 bases; unmatched bases: 3. This CDR3 is 15 amino acids long. Germline CDR1 MRHNA, CDR2 SNTAGT. CDR3 nucleotide sequence: TGTGCCAGCAGACCGGGACAGGGGGACACCGGGGAGCTGTTTTTT. Amino acid sequence: CASRPGQGDTGELFF.

This sequence joins TRBV6-1 and TRBJ2-7; the match to TRBD2 covers 7 bases. With V trimmed by 2 bases and J by 5 bases, 9 bases remained unmatched. Germline V lookup: CDR1 MNHNS, CDR2 SASEGT. The CDR3 covers 15 residues. CDR3 in DNA: TGTGCCAGCAGTGAATCGAGCGGGATTCCGAACGAGCAGTACTTC. Residues: CASSESSGIPNEQYF.

On this clonotype itself: The germline gene is not matched at one end of the junction; a read error may be the cause. The chain uses TRBV20-1 and TRBJ2-3; 10 bases map to TRBD2. There are 17 residues in the CDR3. Germline CDR1 and CDR2: DFQATT and SNEGSKA (reference sequence). The CDR3, as DNA: TGCAGTGCTAGAGGCCGCCGGACTAGCGGAGCCACAGATACGCAGTGTTTT. It translates to CSARGRRTSGATDTQCF.

Note on this clonotype: It is likely a read error, because the conserved phenylalanine at the end of the CDR3 is missing. No DNA is shown, since the ends of the CDR3 on it are uncertain; the CDR3 is the one TCRdb lists. The chain joins TRBV19 to TRBJ2-1; the table's D gene call, TRBD2, was not cross checked with the DNA. Germline CDR1 and CDR2: LNHDA and SQIVND (reference sequence). Inclusive of both ends, the CDR3 amounts to 17 amino acids. CDR3 amino acids: CASSKSGPSDPYKEQCG.

This clonotype is a singleton in its sample. In DNA form, the CDR3 reads TGCAGCGGGAATAGCGGGTTCAACAATGAGCAGTTCTTC. Translation gives CSGNSGFNNEQFF. V usage is TRBV29-1 and J usage is TRBJ2-1, with 7 bases lining up with TRBD2. Germline V gene sequence: CDR1 SQVTM, CDR2 ANQGSEA. The CDR3 is 13 residues long. The junction had 8 bases not matched to a gene; V was cut back by 7 bases and J by 5 bases.

The chain recombines TRBV20-1 with TRBJ2-7; the D gene could be TRBD1 or TRBD2 (5 bases each). CDR1 and CDR2 (germline): DFQATT, SNEGSKA (reference sequence). The CDR3 spans 15 residues. V was trimmed by 6 bases and J by 3 bases, leaving 21 bases between them. CDR3 loop: CSASSYSERGYEQYF. The CDR3 DNA is TGCAGTGCCAGCAGTTACAGCGAGAGGGGCTACGAGCAGTACTTC.

The V and J genes are TRBV6-5 and TRBJ1-3; a weak D match, TRBD1 (5 bases). CDR3 length equals 15 residues. The germline gives CDR1 MNHEY, CDR2 SVGAGI. Trimming cost V 6 bases and J 0 bases, with 12 bases left between them. The CDR3 loop reads CASSPGTVSGNTIYF. The CDR3 DNA follows: TGTGCCAGCAGCCCTGGGACCGTCTCTGGAAACACCATATATTTT.

The chain uses TRBV5-1 and TRBJ1-5, with no clear D. Trimming cost V 0 bases and J 5 bases, with 12 bases left between them. Looked up from germline, CDR1 is SGHRS and CDR2 is YFSETQ. The length of the CDR3 is 15 residues. The CDR3 loop is CASSLVAGFDQPQHF. The CDR3 bases are TGCGCCAGCAGCTTGGTGGCAGGTTTTGATCAGCCCCAGCATTTT.

By share, this clonotype counts as large. This CDR3 is CSARGLLTSGDSYEQYF. The CDR3 DNA sequence: TGCAGTGCTAGAGGTCTTTTAACTAGCGGTGATTCCTACGAGCAGTACTTC. The J gene is TRBJ2-7, the V gene TRBV20-1; 8 bases line up with TRBD2. CDR3 length equals 17 residues. The V and J ends lost 1 base and 1 base, in that order; junction bases with no gene match: 12. Germline V gene data show CDR1 as DFQATT and CDR2 as SNEGSKA (reference sequence).

This clonotype occurred many times. The gene calls are TRBV20-1 and TRBJ2-7, with D perhaps being TRBD1 or TRBD2 (5 bases each). This CDR3 is built from 12 residues. Trimming removed 8 bases at V and 4 bases at J, with 15 bases between. Germline V gives CDR1 DFQATT, CDR2 SNEGSKA (reference sequence). The CDR3 is CSQGEREYEQYF. The CDR3 region has the DNA TGCAGTCAGGGAGAGCGAGAGTACGAGCAGTACTTC.

By share, this clonotype ranks as large. The chain has TRBV28 and TRBJ2-1; TRBD2 agrees at 9 bases. Trimming at V came to 6 bases and at J to 0 bases, leaving 12 bases not matched to a gene. Looked up from germline, CDR1 is MDHEN and CDR2 is SYDVKM. The CDR3 runs 18 residues. CDR3 region: CASSLGGSGSVSYNEQFF. CDR3 DNA sequence: TGTGCCAGCAGCTTAGGGGGTAGCGGGAGTGTCTCCTACAATGAGCAGTTCTTC. The whole variable domain, filled in from reference TRBV28 and TRBJ2-1, reads DVKVTQSSRYLVKRTGEKVFLECVQDMDHENMFWYRQDPGLGLRLIYFSYDVKMKEKGDIPEGYSVSREKKERFSLILESASTNQTSMYLCASSLGGSGSVSYNEQFFGPGTRLTVL.

This clonotype is labeled as large (0.1 to 1%). The V and J genes are TRBV6-1 and TRBJ2-7, with 9 positions matching TRBD2. The trim removed 2 bases at V and 5 bases at J, leaving 4 bases unmatched. CDR1 and CDR2 from the germline V gene are MNHNS and SASEGT. This CDR3 has 14 residues. CDR3 loop: CASSELAGANEQYF. The CDR3, as DNA: TGTGCCAGCAGTGAATTAGCGGGAGCTAACGAGCAGTACTTC.

This clonotype is large (0.1 to 1%) by share. This chain links TRBV19 with TRBJ2-1, with D possibly being TRBD2 (5 bases). CDR1 LNHDA and CDR2 SQIVND come from the germline V gene (reference sequence). The V end was cut by 4 bases, the J end by 4 bases, with 20 bases between. The CDR3 contains 17 residues. CDR3 region: CASSKSGPSDPYNEQFF. CDR3 coding DNA: TGTGCCAGTAGTAAGAGCGGCCCAAGTGACCCTTACAATGAGCAGTTCTTC.

This clonotype was counted only a few times. The V call is TRBV20-1, the J call TRBJ1-2; tentative D call: TRBD1 (5 bases). The CDR3 loop spans 13 amino acids. Germline CDR1 is DFQATT and CDR2 is SNEGSKA (reference sequence). Trimming left V 3 bases short and J 3 bases short, with 11 bases between. This chain's CDR3 is CSASLLGDYGYTF. The DNA for the CDR3 is TGCAGTGCTAGTCTCCTGGGGGACTATGGCTACACCTTC.

In this sample, this clonotype turned up many times. The CDR3 DNA reads TGCAGTGCTAGGTCGGGACTAGATTTCTACGAGCAGTACTTC. Amino acids: CSARSGLDFYEQYF. The chain couples TRBV20-1 to TRBJ2-7, with TRBD2 matching 8 bases. Germline CDR1 DFQATT, CDR2 SNEGSKA (reference sequence). V lost 3 bases and J lost 3; bases outside the gene matches: 7. This CDR3 comprises 14 residues.

This chain connects TRBV7-9 to TRBJ2-2; D is possibly TRBD1 or TRBD2 (6 bases each). Trimming removed 0 bases at V and 3 bases at J, with 8 bases between. Germline lookup yields CDR1 SEHNR and CDR2 FQNEAQ (reference sequence). The length of the CDR3 is 15 residues. CDR3 sequence reads: CASSLAEGDTGELFF. As DNA, the CDR3 is TGTGCCAGCAGCTTAGCGGAGGGGGACACCGGGGAGCTGTTTTTT.